Below are 5 T cell receptor beta chains sequenced from a single sample in a study of cytomegalovirus exposure and HLA in healthy donors. The primer mix had 60 Vbeta and 13 Jbeta primers. The protocol was immunoSEQ multiplex PCR, while the TCRdb copy is restricted to in-frame clones and leaves out a portion. The table includes approximately 150,000 clones, approximately 9% detected once. Sequencing was done on a sample of PBMCs. The origin of the receptors is a male donor in good health and CMV-seronegative.

The chain has TRBV28 and TRBJ2-7; TRBD1 matches at 9 bases. V lost 2 bases to trimming and J lost 4 bases; unmatched junction nucleotides: 9. Germline assignment: CDR1 MDHEN and CDR2 SYDVKM. The CDR3 totals 16 residues. CDR3 bases: TGTGCCAGCAGTTTACCGAACTCCGGGACAGGGTACGAGCAGTACTTC. Translation gives CASSLPNSGTGYEQYF.

V usage is TRBV27 and J usage is TRBJ2-1; tentatively, D is TRBD2 (6 bases). The CDR3 has 16 residues. Germline-derived CDR1 and CDR2 are MNHEY and SMNVEV (reference sequence). V lost 0 bases and J lost 5, with 14 bases in between. The CDR3 loop is CASSLSGGAPNNEQFF. The CDR3 DNA reads TGTGCCAGCAGTTTATCGGGGGGTGCCCCCAACAATGAGCAGTTCTTC.

This chain connects TRBV18 to TRBJ2-7; TRBD2 might be the D (6 bases). This CDR3 contains 14 residues. The V end was cut by 3 bases, the J end by 4 bases, with 13 bases between. CDR1 and CDR2 (germline): KGHSH, LQKENI. CDR3 in DNA: TGTGCCAGCTCACCCCAGACGGGAGTTTACGAGCAGTACTTC. Protein product: CASSPQTGVYEQYF.

The rearrangement joins TRBV5-1 to TRBJ1-2, with TRBD1 matching 7 bases. V lost 3 bases, J lost 3 bases, and 2 bases stayed unmatched. Germline loops: CDR1 SGHRS, CDR2 YFSETQ. The CDR3 has 13 amino acids. The CDR3, as DNA: TGCGCCAGCAGCTCGGGGACAGACTATGGCTACACCTTC. Protein: CASSSGTDYGYTF.

The sample holds a few counts of this clone. The V call is TRBV28, the J call TRBJ2-4, with D unclear. Germline V lookup: CDR1 MDHEN, CDR2 SYDVKM. The CDR3 is 14 residues long. Trimming took off 1 base at V and 8 bases at J, with 12 bases between the two ends. Here the CDR3 reads CASSLFSPRDIQYF. The CDR3, as DNA: TGTGCCAGCAGTTTATTCAGTCCCCGGGACATTCAGTACTTC.